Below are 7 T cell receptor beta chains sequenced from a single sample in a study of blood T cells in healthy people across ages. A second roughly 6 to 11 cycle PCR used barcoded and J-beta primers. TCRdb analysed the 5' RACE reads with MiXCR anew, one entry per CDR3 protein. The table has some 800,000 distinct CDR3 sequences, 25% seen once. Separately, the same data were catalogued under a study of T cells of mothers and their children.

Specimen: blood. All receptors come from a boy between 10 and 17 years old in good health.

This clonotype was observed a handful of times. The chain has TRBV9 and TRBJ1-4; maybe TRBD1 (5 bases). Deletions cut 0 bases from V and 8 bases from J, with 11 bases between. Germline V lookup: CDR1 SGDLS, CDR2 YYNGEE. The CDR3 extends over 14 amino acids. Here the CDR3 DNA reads TGTGCCAGCAGCGTAGGGGACCCAGACGAAAAACTGTTTTTT. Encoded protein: CASSVGDPDEKLFF.

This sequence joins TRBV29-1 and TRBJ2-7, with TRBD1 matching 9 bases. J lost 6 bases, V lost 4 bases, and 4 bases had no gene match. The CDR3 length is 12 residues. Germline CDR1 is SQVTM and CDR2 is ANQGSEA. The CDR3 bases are TGCAGCGTTGTAGGACAGGGGACCGAGCAGTACTTC. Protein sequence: CSVVGQGTEQYF.

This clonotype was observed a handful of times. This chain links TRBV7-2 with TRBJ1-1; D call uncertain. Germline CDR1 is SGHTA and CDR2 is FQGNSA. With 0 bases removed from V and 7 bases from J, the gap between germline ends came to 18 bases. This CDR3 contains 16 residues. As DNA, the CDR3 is TGTGCCAGCAGCTTAGCCCTGGCCGCGGCCCCGCTTGAAGCTTTCTTT. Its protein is CASSLALAAAPLEAFF.

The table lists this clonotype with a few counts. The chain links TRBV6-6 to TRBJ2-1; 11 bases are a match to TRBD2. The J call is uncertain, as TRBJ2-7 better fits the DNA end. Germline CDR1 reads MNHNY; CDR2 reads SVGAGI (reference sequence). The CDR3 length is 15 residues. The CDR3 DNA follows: TGTGCCAGCAGTTTACTAGCGGGGGTCGGTTACGAGCAGTACTTC. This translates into CASSLLAGVGYEQYF.

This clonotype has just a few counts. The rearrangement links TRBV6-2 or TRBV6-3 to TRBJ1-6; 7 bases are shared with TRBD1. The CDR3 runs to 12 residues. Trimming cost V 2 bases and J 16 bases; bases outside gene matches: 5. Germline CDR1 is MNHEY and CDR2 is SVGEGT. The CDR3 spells CASSYPDRRLHF. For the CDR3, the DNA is TGTGCCAGCAGTTACCCGGACAGGCGGCTCCACTTT.

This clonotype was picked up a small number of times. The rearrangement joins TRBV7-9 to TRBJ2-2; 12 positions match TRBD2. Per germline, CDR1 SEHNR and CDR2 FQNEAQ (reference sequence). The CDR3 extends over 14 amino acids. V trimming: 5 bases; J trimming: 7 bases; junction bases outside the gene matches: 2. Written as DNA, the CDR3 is TGTGCCAGCAGCCTACTAGCGGGAGGCGGGGAGCTGTTTTTT. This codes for CASSLLAGGGELFF.

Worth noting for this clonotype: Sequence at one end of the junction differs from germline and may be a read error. CDR3: CSAPGQGSTNEKPFF. CDR3 bases: TGCAGTGCACCTGGACAGGGCTCAACTAATGAAAAACCGTTTTTT. This chain uses TRBV20-1 with TRBJ1-4; 8 bases match TRBD1. This CDR3 contains 15 residues. Germline lookup yields CDR1 DFQATT and CDR2 SNEGSKA (reference sequence).